The 26 T cell receptor beta chains below all came from one sample that was sequenced in a study of Graves' ophthalmopathy and Graves' hyperthyroidism. Researchers took RNA transcripts and amplified TCR beta CDR3 regions from them. In the first round, RT-PCR was carried out with HTBI primers, and a multiplex PCR formed the second round. Using its own MiXCR run on the multiplex PCR reads, TCRdb lists one record per CDR3 protein. The sample yields some 750,000 distinct CDR3 sequences, about 44% seen once. Sequenced input: peripheral blood. The receptors were gathered from an adult man with Graves' ophthalmopathy.

Concerning this clonotype: A much larger clonotype is one base distant, so this may be a read error. The rearrangement uses TRBV24-1 and TRBJ2-5; tentatively, D is TRBD1 (6 bases). The germline V gene encodes CDR1 KGHDR and CDR2 SFDVKD. Between the trimmed V and J ends, which lost 4 bases and 11 bases, there was a span of 13 bases. The CDR3 is 12 residues long. Here the CDR3 reads CATSEGAGEQYF. In nucleotides, the CDR3 is TGTGCCACCAGTGAGGGGGCAGGGGAGCAGTACTTC.

There are many counts of this clonotype. The V gene is TRBV29-1, the J gene TRBJ2-2; TRBD2 aligns across 8 bases. Trimming took 0 bases from V and 9 from J; bases not matched to a gene: 3. CDR1 is SQVTM, CDR2 ANQGSEA, per germline. The length of the CDR3 is 13 residues. The CDR3 sequence: CSVEDRGGRELFF. CDR3 in DNA: TGCAGCGTTGAAGATCGGGGGGGTCGGGAGCTGTTTTTT.

This clonotype was recorded a few times. The chain uses TRBV25-1 and TRBJ1-2; D is perhaps TRBD1 (6 bases). Per the germline V gene, CDR1 is MGHDK and CDR2 is SYGVNS. V was pared by 2 bases and J by 7 bases, with 20 bases between. The CDR3 loop spans 16 amino acids. This chain's CDR3 is CASSETSFGGASGYTF. CDR3 coding DNA: TGTGCCAGCAGTGAAACCTCGTTTGGGGGGGCGAGTGGCTACACCTTC.

This clonotype was observed many times. The CDR3 spells CASRTAGDSPLHF. CDR3 DNA sequence: TGTGCCAGTAGAACCGCGGGGGATTCACCCCTCCACTTT. V gene TRBV19 combines with J gene TRBJ1-6; D is possibly TRBD1 (5 bases). The CDR3 loop spans 13 amino acids. Germline V lookup: CDR1 LNHDA, CDR2 SQIVND (reference sequence). Deletions cut 6 bases from V and 8 bases from J, with 11 bases between.

The gene calls are TRBV2 and TRBJ2-5; 10 bases are a match to TRBD1. The CDR3 loop spans 14 amino acids. V shed 5 bases, J shed 9 bases, and the junction held 9 bases outside the gene matches. The germline V gene encodes CDR1 SNHLY and CDR2 FYNNEI. CDR3 in amino acids: CASSRTGGDQPQYF. The CDR3 region has the DNA TGTGCCAGCAGTAGGACAGGGGGTGATCAGCCCCAGTACTTC.

This clonotype was counted at least ten times. The chain has TRBV20-1 and TRBJ1-2; possible D gene TRBD1, 5 bases. Germline V gene sequence: CDR1 DFQATT, CDR2 SNEGSKA (reference sequence). CDR3 size: 12 residues. This CDR3 is CSHGGGTDGYTF. CDR3 nucleotide sequence: TGCAGCCACGGGGGAGGGACCGATGGCTACACCTTC.

V is TRBV29-1 and J is TRBJ1-6; D call uncertain. The V gene lost 4 bases and the J gene lost 11 bases, with 9 bases spanning the gap. Germline CDR1 and CDR2: SQVTM and ANQGSEA. The CDR3 length is 11 residues. This chain's CDR3 is CSVGEGAPLHF. The CDR3 coding sequence is TGCAGCGTTGGGGAGGGAGCACCCCTCCACTTT.

The table lists this clonotype with a count of one. This chain connects TRBV7-9 to TRBJ1-2; 9 bases map to TRBD1. Germline CDR1 SEHNR, CDR2 FQNEAQ (reference sequence). Trimming removed 2 bases from V and 12 bases from J; junction bases left unmatched: 10. This CDR3 spans 14 amino acids. CDR3 bases: TGTGCCAGCAGCTTATGGACAGGGGCGCAGGGAAACACCTTC. Protein product: CASSLWTGAQGNTF.

This clonotype was observed a handful of times. A junction end diverges from the germline sequence, so it may reflect a read error. The V and J genes are TRBV7-3 and TRBJ1-4; TRBD1 might be the D (5 bases). The CDR3 covers 17 residues. The germline gives CDR1 SGHTA, CDR2 FQGTGA. The CDR3 region has the DNA TGCGCCAGCAGCCAGCTTCAAGCAAGGACATCGGATGAAAAACTGTTTTTT. Protein sequence: CASSQLQARTSDEKLFF.

This clonotype was detected only once. A junction boundary mismatches the germline segment, possibly from a read error. V gene TRBV29-1 combines with J gene TRBJ2-7, with 7 nucleotides matching TRBD2. This CDR3 spans 14 amino acids. Germline V gene lookup returns CDR1 SQVTM and CDR2 ANQGSEA. CDR3 amino acids: CSVEEASGPCEQYF. CDR3 in DNA: TGTAGCGTTGAAGAGGCTAGCGGCCCCTGCGAGCAGTACTTC.

The rearrangement links TRBV10-3 to TRBJ1-3, with 9 bases identical to TRBD1. There are 15 residues in the CDR3. V lost 10 bases to trimming and J lost 4 bases; unmatched junction nucleotides: 11. The germline V gene encodes CDR1 ENHRY and CDR2 SYGVKD. The CDR3 bases are TGTGCCAGCAGGGGATGGGACAGGGCGGGAAACACCATATATTTT. Translated: CASRGWDRAGNTIYF.

This clonotype was observed a handful of times. This chain uses TRBV10-3 with TRBJ2-2; 10 nucleotides align to TRBD2. Per the germline V gene, CDR1 is ENHRY and CDR2 is SYGVKD. The CDR3 covers 16 residues. V lost 6 bases and J lost 4; bases outside the gene matches: 8. CDR3 DNA: TGTGCCATCAGGAAGGGTACTAGCGGGATCACCGGGGAGCTGTTTTTT. This encodes CAIRKGTSGITGELFF.

The chain recombines TRBV12-3 or TRBV12-4 with TRBJ2-7; perhaps TRBD2 as D (5 bases). The CDR3 has 14 amino acids. V was clipped by 1 base and J by 1 base, with 8 bases between them. CDR3 coding DNA: TGTGCCAGCAGTTTAGAACTAGTTTCCTACGAGCAGTACTTC. Translated, it gives CASSLELVSYEQYF.

The V call is TRBV9, the J call TRBJ1-1; 7 positions agree with TRBD1. CDR1 and CDR2 (germline): SGDLS, YYNGEE. The CDR3 extends over 12 amino acids. The J segment lost 11 bases and the V segment lost 4 bases, leaving 8 bases of the junction unmatched. The CDR3 loop is CASSPQGIGAFF. The DNA of the CDR3 is TGTGCCAGCAGCCCACAGGGGATCGGGGCTTTCTTT.

With respect to this clonotype: It may be a read error: a sequence one base away is much more abundant. The V call is TRBV9, the J call TRBJ1-6; the D gene is possibly TRBD1 (5 bases). The germline gives CDR1 SGDLS, CDR2 YYNGEE. The CDR3 has 14 residues. The CDR3 spells CASGVVGANSPLHF. CDR3 nucleotide sequence: TGTGCCAGCGGCGTAGTAGGGGCAAATTCACCCCTCCACTTT.

V and J are TRBV7-3 and TRBJ1-2; D gene unclear. CDR1 and CDR2 (germline): SGHTA, FQGTGA. The CDR3 is 12 residues long. The ends were cut back, 1 base at V and 8 bases at J, with 8 bases in the middle. The CDR3 sequence is CASSLRTGGYTF. The CDR3, as DNA: TGTGCCAGCAGCTTAAGGACCGGGGGCTACACCTTC.

Turning to this clonotype: This may stem from a read error, because a much larger clone lies one nucleotide away. The genes are TRBV25-1 and TRBJ2-7; D is undetermined. Per germline, CDR1 MGHDK and CDR2 SYGVNS. The CDR3 is 14 residues long. Written as DNA, the CDR3 is TGTGCCAGCAGTGATATAAGAGCCTCCTACGGGCAGTACTTC. Protein: CASSDIRASYGQYF.

The V gene is TRBV19, the J gene TRBJ1-2; D gene ambiguous. CDR1 is LNHDA, CDR2 SQIVND, per germline (reference sequence). With 7 bases removed from V and 8 bases from J, the gap between germline ends came to 14 bases. The CDR3 loop spans 12 amino acids. The CDR3 loop reads CASTTRTNGYTF. As DNA, the CDR3 is TGTGCCAGTACTACAAGGACTAACGGCTACACCTTC.

The rearrangement uses TRBV9 and TRBJ1-2; D not resolved. The V gene's germline CDR1 is SGDLS and CDR2 YYNGEE. The ends were cut back, 4 bases at V and 4 bases at J, with 17 bases in the middle. CDR3 length: 15 amino acids. DNA for the CDR3: TGTGCCAGCAGCCCAGCCGCTGGTTCGATCTATGGCTACACCTTC. Its translation: CASSPAAGSIYGYTF.

The chain has TRBV20-1 and TRBJ2-7; D may be TRBD1 (6 bases). In germline, CDR1 is DFQATT, CDR2 SNEGSKA (reference sequence). This CDR3 comprises 13 residues. The V end was cut by 6 bases, the J end by 3 bases, with 15 bases between. CDR3 in DNA: TGCAGTGCCGGACGGGGACAATTCTACGAGCAGTACTTC. Amino acids: CSAGRGQFYEQYF.

Worth noting for this clonotype: A much more abundant neighbour one base away suggests this may be a read error. The chain couples TRBV7-9 to TRBJ2-5; D gene uncertain. Per the germline V gene, CDR1 is SEHNR and CDR2 is FQNEAQ (reference sequence). This CDR3 is 14 amino acids long. The CDR3 sequence is CASSPALEQETRYF. The CDR3, as DNA: TGTGCCAGCAGCCCGGCTTTGGAGCAAGAGACCCGGTACTTC.

With respect to this clonotype: A much larger clonotype is one base distant, so this may be a read error. The chain uses TRBV7-3 and TRBJ2-2; perhaps D is TRBD1 or TRBD2 (5 bases each). The CDR3 extends over 14 amino acids. Germline-derived CDR1 and CDR2 are SGHTA and FQGTGA. As DNA, the CDR3 is TGTGCCAGCAGGTTGGGACGGGGCACCGGGGAGCTGTCTTTT. Encoded protein: CASRLGRGTGELSF.

This chain connects TRBV15 to TRBJ2-5; 8 bases agree with TRBD2. V trimming: 0 bases; J trimming: 4 bases; junction bases outside the gene matches: 7. The CDR3 covers 16 residues. CDR1 is LNHNV, CDR2 YYDKDF, per germline (reference sequence). CDR3: CATSRDRLALGETQYF. As DNA, the CDR3 is TGTGCCACCAGCAGAGATCGACTAGCGCTAGGAGAGACCCAGTACTTC.

In this sample, this clonotype turned up many times. The chain carries TRBV11-2 and TRBJ1-2, with 8 bases aligning to TRBD1. The V segment lost 5 bases and the J segment 5 bases; nucleotides outside the gene matches: 7. The CDR3 totals 14 residues. CDR1 and CDR2 (germline): SGHAT, FQNNGV. CDR3 in DNA: TGTGCCAGCAGCCACGAGACAGGGGATTATGGCTACACCTTC. Translating it yields CASSHETGDYGYTF.

This clonotype appeared a few times. The CDR3 nucleotides read TGTGCCAGCAGCCCCTACGGGGCAGGGTCTACCGGCTACACCTTC. Translated, it gives CASSPYGAGSTGYTF. This chain connects TRBV11-2 to TRBJ1-2, with a weak D call TRBD1 (5 bases). V was clipped by 5 bases and J by 8 bases, with 21 bases between them. The CDR3 runs to 15 residues. Germline V gene data show CDR1 as SGHAT and CDR2 as FQNNGV.

This clonotype was observed a handful of times. V usage is TRBV7-3 and J usage is TRBJ1-5; D is possibly TRBD1 (5 bases). In germline, CDR1 is SGHTA, CDR2 FQGTGA. The CDR3 has 16 residues. Trimming took 5 bases from V and 11 from J, leaving 25 bases between them. The CDR3 is CASSQGWDGTQGAQHF. The CDR3 region has the DNA TGTGCCAGCAGCCAAGGATGGGACGGAACTCAAGGGGCCCAGCATTTT.